Here is one TCR beta chain with its context. Libraries were prepared by immunoSEQ multiplex PCR; TCRdb keeps only in-frame clonotypes and omits some of them. This sample has 74,000 or so clones, with 95% to 98% found just once. The data stem from a study of technical replicates of blood from a handful of donors. CDR1 and CDR2 from the germline V gene are MNHEY and SMNVEV (reference sequence). This CDR3 is 13 amino acids long. The V and J ends lost 2 bases and 8 bases respectively, with 11 bases between them. J is TRBJ2-3 and V is TRBV27; perhaps TRBD1 as D (5 bases). Sequencing was done on a sample of T cells isolated from PBMCs. This receptor was identified in a human donor in good health. The CDR3 bases are TGTGCCAGCAGTTTAGAGGACACATCTACGCAGTATTTT. Protein product: CASSLEDTSTQYF.